This T cell receptor beta chain was sequenced for a study of identical twins. The germline V gene has CDR1 ENHRY and CDR2 SYGVKD. This CDR3 contains 15 residues. Worth noting for this clonotype: Compared with germline, one end of the junction differs, possibly owing to a read error.

TCRdb reprocessed the 5' RACE reads via MiXCR and lists one record per CDR3 protein. Found here are roughly 1,500,000 distinct CDR3 sequences, around a third of them singletons; the top ten hold about 0.25%. This sequence originates from a newborn girl in good health. The chain joins TRBV10-3 to TRBJ2-7; the D is unclear. Sequences were obtained from cord blood. Written as DNA, the CDR3 is TGTGCCATCAGTGAGTTCGCCTCTCAGTCCTCCGAGCAGTACTTC. Translated, it gives CAISEFASQSSEQYF.